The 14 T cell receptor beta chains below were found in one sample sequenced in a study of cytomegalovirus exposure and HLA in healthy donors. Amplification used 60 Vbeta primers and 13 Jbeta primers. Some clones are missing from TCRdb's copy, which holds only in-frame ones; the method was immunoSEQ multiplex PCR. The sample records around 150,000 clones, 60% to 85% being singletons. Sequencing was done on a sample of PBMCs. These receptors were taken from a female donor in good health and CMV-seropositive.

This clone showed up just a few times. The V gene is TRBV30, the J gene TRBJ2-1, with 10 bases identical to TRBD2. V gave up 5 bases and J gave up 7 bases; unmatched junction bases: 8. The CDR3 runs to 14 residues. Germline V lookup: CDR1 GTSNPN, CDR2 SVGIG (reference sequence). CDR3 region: CAWYPERGGNEQFF. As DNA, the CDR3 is TGTGCCTGGTATCCGGAGCGGGGGGGAAATGAGCAGTTCTTC.

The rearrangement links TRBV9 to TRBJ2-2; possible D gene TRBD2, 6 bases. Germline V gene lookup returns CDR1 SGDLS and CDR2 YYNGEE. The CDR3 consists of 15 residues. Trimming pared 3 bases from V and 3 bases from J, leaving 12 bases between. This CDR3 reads CASSAWDSYTGELFF. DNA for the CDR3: TGTGCCAGCAGCGCCTGGGACTCCTACACCGGGGAGCTGTTTTTT.

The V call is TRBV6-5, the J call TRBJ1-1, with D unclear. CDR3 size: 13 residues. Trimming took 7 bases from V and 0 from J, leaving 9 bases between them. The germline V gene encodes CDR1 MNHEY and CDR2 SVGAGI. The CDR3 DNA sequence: TGTGCCAGCATGGAGGCTATGAACACTGAAGCTTTCTTT. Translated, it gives CASMEAMNTEAFF.

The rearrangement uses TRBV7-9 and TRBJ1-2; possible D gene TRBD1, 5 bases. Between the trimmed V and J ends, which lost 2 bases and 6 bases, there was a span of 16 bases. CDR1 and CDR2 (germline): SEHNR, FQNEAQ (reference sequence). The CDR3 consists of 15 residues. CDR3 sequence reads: CASSLSQAGRDGYTF. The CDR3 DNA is TGTGCCAGCAGCTTATCACAGGCTGGGCGAGATGGCTACACCTTC.

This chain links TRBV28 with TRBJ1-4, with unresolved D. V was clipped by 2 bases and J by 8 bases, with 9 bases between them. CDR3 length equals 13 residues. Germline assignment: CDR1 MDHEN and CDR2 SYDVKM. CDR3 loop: CASSLHSKEKLFF. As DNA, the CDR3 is TGTGCCAGCAGTTTACACTCGAAAGAAAAACTGTTTTTT.

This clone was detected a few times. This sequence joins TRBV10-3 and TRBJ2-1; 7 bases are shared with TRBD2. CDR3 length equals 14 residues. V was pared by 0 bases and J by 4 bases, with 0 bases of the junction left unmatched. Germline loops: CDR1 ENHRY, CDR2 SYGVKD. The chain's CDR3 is CAISESAGYNEQFF. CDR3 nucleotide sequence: TGTGCCATCAGTGAGTCAGCGGGATACAATGAGCAGTTCTTC.

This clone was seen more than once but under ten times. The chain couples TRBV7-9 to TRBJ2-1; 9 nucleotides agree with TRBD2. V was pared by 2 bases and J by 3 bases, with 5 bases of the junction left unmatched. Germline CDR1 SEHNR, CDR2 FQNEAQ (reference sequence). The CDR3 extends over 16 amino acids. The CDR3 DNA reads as TGTGCCAGCAGCTTAATAGCTAGCGGGATCTACAATGAGCAGTTCTTC. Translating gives CASSLIASGIYNEQFF. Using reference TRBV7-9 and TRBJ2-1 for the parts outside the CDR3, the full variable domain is DTGVSQNPRHKITKRGQNVTFRCDPISEHNRLYWYRQTLGQGPEFLTYFQNEAQLEKSRLLSDRFSAERPKGSFSTLEIQRTEQGDSAMYLCASSLIASGIYNEQFFGPGTRLTVL.

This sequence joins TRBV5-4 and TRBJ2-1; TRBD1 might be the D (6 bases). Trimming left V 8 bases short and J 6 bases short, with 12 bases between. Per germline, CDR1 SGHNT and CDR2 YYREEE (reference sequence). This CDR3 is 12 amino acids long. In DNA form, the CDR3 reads TGTGCCAGTCTTAACAGGGTCAATGAGCAGTTCTTC. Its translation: CASLNRVNEQFF.

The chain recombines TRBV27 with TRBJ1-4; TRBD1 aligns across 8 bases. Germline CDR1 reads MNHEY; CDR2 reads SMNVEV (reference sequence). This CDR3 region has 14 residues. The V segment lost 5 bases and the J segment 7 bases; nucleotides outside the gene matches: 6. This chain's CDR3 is CASSMQGAGEKLFF. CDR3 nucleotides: TGTGCCAGCAGTATGCAGGGGGCCGGTGAAAAACTGTTTTTT.

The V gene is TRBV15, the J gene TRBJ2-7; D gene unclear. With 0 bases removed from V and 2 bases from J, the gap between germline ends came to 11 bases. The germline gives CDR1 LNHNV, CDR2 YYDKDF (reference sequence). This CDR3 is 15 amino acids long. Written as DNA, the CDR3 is TGTGCCACCAGCAGAGAGAGACAATCCGCCTACGAGCAGTACTTC. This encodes CATSRERQSAYEQYF.

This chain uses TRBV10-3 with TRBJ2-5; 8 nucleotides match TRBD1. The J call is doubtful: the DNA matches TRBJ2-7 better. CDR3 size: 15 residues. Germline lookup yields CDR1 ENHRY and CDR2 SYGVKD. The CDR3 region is CAISDPGTGHYEQYF. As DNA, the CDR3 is TGTGCCATCAGTGATCCCGGGACAGGTCACTACGAGCAGTACTTC.

The CDR3 bases are TGTGCCAGCAGCCCTGGACAGGGAAACACCATATATTTT. Translating gives CASSPGQGNTIYF. This sequence joins TRBV7-9 and TRBJ1-3; D is possibly TRBD1 (6 bases). The CDR3 runs to 13 residues. Germline assignment: CDR1 SEHNR and CDR2 FQNEAQ (reference sequence). The V gene lost 5 bases and the J gene lost 4 bases, with 9 bases spanning the gap.

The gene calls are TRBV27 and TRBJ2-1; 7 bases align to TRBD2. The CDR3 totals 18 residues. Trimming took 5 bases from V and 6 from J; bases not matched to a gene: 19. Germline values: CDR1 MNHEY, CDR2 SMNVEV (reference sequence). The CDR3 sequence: CASSGLGLAETLGNEQFF. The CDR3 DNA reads TGTGCCAGCAGTGGACTAGGGCTAGCGGAGACACTGGGCAATGAGCAGTTCTTC.

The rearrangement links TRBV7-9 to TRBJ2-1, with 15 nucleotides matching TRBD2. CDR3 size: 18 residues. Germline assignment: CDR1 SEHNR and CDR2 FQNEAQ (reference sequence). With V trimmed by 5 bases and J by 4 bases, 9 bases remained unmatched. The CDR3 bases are TGTGCCAGCAGCACTGGACTAGCGGGAGGGTCTATTTACAATGAGCAGTTCTTC. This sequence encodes CASSTGLAGGSIYNEQFF.